The 8 T cell receptor beta chains presented below share a single source sample, sequenced in a study of T cells after posttransplantation cyclophosphamide. The assay was immunoSEQ multiplex PCR, and TCRdb's table has in-frame clones only and misses some. The sample shows several thousand clones, 82% of them seen only once. A marrow graft followed busulfan-fludarabine conditioning, with cyclophosphamide on days +3 and +4. The source was CD8+ T cells sorted from PBMCs, collected 1404 days after allogeneic stem cell transplant with posttransplant cyclophosphamide. These receptor sequences come from a female patient aged 50 to 65 who received an allogeneic stem cell transplant from a related donor, was CMV-positive, and had no GVHD. A subset of T cells may come from the graft donor.

The chain recombines TRBV29-1 with TRBJ2-1; TRBD1 might be the D (6 bases). V was cut by 6 bases and J by 0 bases, with 9 bases left in between. This CDR3 region has 13 residues. From germline, CDR1 is SQVTM and CDR2 ANQGSEA. The DNA for the CDR3 is TGCAGCGTCGAGGGGGTCTCCTACAATGAGCAGTTCTTC. It is translated as CSVEGVSYNEQFF.

The sample holds one count of this clone. The gene calls are TRBV15 and TRBJ2-3; TRBD1 matches at 9 bases. Per germline, CDR1 LNHNV and CDR2 YYDKDF (reference sequence). This CDR3 contains 15 residues. Trimming took 3 bases from V and 1 from J; bases not matched to a gene: 2. The CDR3 DNA follows: TGTGCCACCAGCAGGACAGGGGGGGGCACAGATACGCAGTATTTT. Translation gives CATSRTGGGTDTQYF.

This chain uses TRBV28 with TRBJ1-1, with D perhaps matching TRBD1 (5 bases). The CDR3 loop spans 14 amino acids. The V end lost 1 base, the J end lost 4 bases, and 10 bases lay between the germline ends. Germline lookup yields CDR1 MDHEN and CDR2 SYDVKM. CDR3 in DNA: TGTGCCAGCAGTTTATCCCGGGGGGGCACTGAAGCTTTCTTT. Amino acid sequence: CASSLSRGGTEAFF.

The gene calls are TRBV19 and TRBJ1-5; TRBD1 might be the D (5 bases). Germline values: CDR1 LNHDA, CDR2 SQIVND (reference sequence). This CDR3 contains 17 residues. Trimming removed 5 bases from V and 0 bases from J, with 17 bases in between. The CDR3 reads CASSFPPQGNSNQPQHF. As DNA, the CDR3 is TGTGCCAGTAGTTTCCCCCCGCAGGGAAATAGCAATCAGCCCCAGCATTTT.

In this sample, this clone turned up once. This chain uses TRBV7-2 with TRBJ2-7; D perhaps matches TRBD1 (5 bases). The CDR3 sequence is 15 residues long. The germline CDR1 and CDR2 sequences are SGHTA and FQGNSA. V lost 6 bases and J lost 4, with 19 bases in between. This CDR3 reads CASRLIPHRWYEQYF. Here the CDR3 DNA reads TGTGCCAGCAGGCTTATCCCACACAGGTGGTACGAGCAGTACTTC. The full variable domain, in which reference TRBV7-2 and TRBJ2-7 provide the parts outside the CDR3, is GAGVSQSPSNKVTEKGKDVELRCDPISGHTALYWYRQSLGQGLEFLIYFQGNSAPDKSGLPSDRFSAERTGGSVSTLTIQRTQQEDSAVYLCASRLIPHRWYEQYFGPGTRLTVT.

CDR3 DNA: TGTGCCAGCAGTTTATCGGGAGCTAACTATGGCTACACCTTC. Translated, it gives CASSLSGANYGYTF. The chain uses TRBV27 and TRBJ1-2; D remains ambiguous. The CDR3 extends over 14 amino acids. With 0 bases removed from V and 0 bases from J, the gap between germline ends came to 5 bases. Germline CDR1 MNHEY, CDR2 SMNVEV (reference sequence).

V usage is TRBV6-5 and J usage is TRBJ1-1; D is unclear. V was clipped by 6 bases and J by 5 bases, with 7 bases between them. The CDR3 extends over 11 amino acids. Germline CDR1 and CDR2: MNHEY and SVGAGI. The CDR3 coding sequence is TGTGCCAGCAGAAGCATGACTGAAGCTTTCTTT. It codes for CASRSMTEAFF.

V and J are TRBV19 and TRBJ1-1, with TRBD1 matching over 7 bases. In germline, CDR1 is LNHDA, CDR2 SQIVND (reference sequence). After removal of 3 bases from V and 7 bases from J, the junction contained 5 bases not matched to a gene. The CDR3 consists of 13 residues. The CDR3 spells CASSIFGTDEAFF. CDR3 nucleotides: TGTGCCAGTAGTATCTTCGGGACAGATGAAGCTTTCTTT.